These 19 T cell receptor beta chains came from one sample sequenced in a study of shared clonotypes between healthy human individuals (dated by TCRdb to the early 2020s). Library method: the immunoSEQ multiplex PCR assay. Entries here come from immuneACCESS through TCRdb and include only in-frame sequences with V and J called. Some clones fail to appear in such tables; in the studies checked, an unresolved V gene covers under half of the shortfall, and the cause of the remainder is unknown. Present in this sample are about 490,000 clones, roughly four fifths of which were seen just once. The top ten hold around 13% of the sample. The sample taken for sequencing was PBMCs. The source of these receptors is a middle-aged woman in good health. Some clones in this sample may be carry-over from other donors' samples.

As for this clone: A junction boundary mismatches the germline segment, possibly from a read error. This sample includes further DNA sequences coding for the same CDR3. The chain combines TRBV19 with TRBJ1-1; TRBD1 might be the D (6 bases). The CDR3 loop spans 12 amino acids. The germline V gene has CDR1 LNHDA and CDR2 SQIVND (reference sequence). CDR3 sequence (DNA): TGTGCCAATAGTATAGGGGGCACTGAAGCTTTCTTT. It codes for CANSIGGTEAFF.

On this clone itself: Germline and junction disagree at one end, which may indicate a read error. At the DNA level, this CDR3 is encoded by other sequences in the same sample as well. The J gene is TRBJ1-2, the V gene TRBV5-4, with unresolved D. Germline CDR1 and CDR2: SGHNT and YYREEE (reference sequence). This CDR3 has 13 residues. In DNA, the CDR3 is TGTGCCAGCAGCCCGGACGGGAACTACGGCTACACCTTC. This sequence encodes CASSPDGNYGYTF.

The table lists this clone with a few counts. The chain carries TRBV7-9 and TRBJ2-5, with TRBD2 as a possible D gene (5 bases). The DNA matches TRBJ2-7 better at its end, which makes the J call doubtful. Germline V lookup: CDR1 SEHNR, CDR2 FQNEAQ (reference sequence). CDR3 length equals 12 residues. CDR3 amino acids: CASSPRAYEQYF. In DNA form, the CDR3 reads TGTGCCAGCAGCCCGCGGGCCTACGAGCAGTACTTC.

This clone came up a few times. This chain joins TRBV6-6 and TRBJ1-4, with unresolved D. Per germline, CDR1 MNHNY and CDR2 SVGAGI (reference sequence). V lost 0 bases and J lost 8, with 10 bases in between. The CDR3 covers 14 residues. CDR3 bases: TGTGCCAGCAGTTACTCCGTGGGCGTGGAAAAACTGTTTTTT. Translated, it gives CASSYSVGVEKLFF.

The genes are TRBV7-8 and TRBJ2-6; the D gene is possibly TRBD1 (6 bases). V gave up 5 bases and J gave up 2 bases, with 16 bases separating them. The CDR3 covers 17 residues. Germline CDR1 reads SGHVS; CDR2 reads FQNEAQ. CDR3 in DNA: TGTGCCAGCAGCGGAACTCAGGGGTTCCCTGGGGCCAACGTCCTGACTTTC. Protein sequence: CASSGTQGFPGANVLTF. The whole variable domain, filled in from reference TRBV7-8 and TRBJ2-6, reads GAGVSQSPRYKVAKRGQDVALRCDPISGHVSLFWYQQALGQGPEFLTYFQNEAQLDKSGLPSDRFFAERPEGSVSTLKIQRTQQEDSAVYLCASSGTQGFPGANVLTFGAGSRLTVL.

V gene TRBV30 combines with J gene TRBJ1-5; D is possibly TRBD1 (5 bases). Germline V lookup: CDR1 GTSNPN, CDR2 SVGIG (reference sequence). The CDR3 is 13 amino acids. V lost 6 bases and J lost 3, with 12 bases in between. In DNA, the CDR3 is TGTGCCTGCAATGACAGAAACAATCAGCCCCAGCATTTT. Protein sequence: CACNDRNNQPQHF.

The gene calls are TRBV7-9 and TRBJ2-1; no reliable D call. Deletions cut 3 bases from V and 0 bases from J, with 9 bases between. Germline V gene sequence: CDR1 SEHNR, CDR2 FQNEAQ (reference sequence). The CDR3 contains 15 residues. CDR3 nucleotide sequence: TGTGCCAGCAGCTTGAGTCTAAGCTCCTACAATGAGCAGTTCTTC. It yields the protein CASSLSLSSYNEQFF.

This clone was counted a single time. J is TRBJ2-6 and V is TRBV5-4; no reliable D call. V lost 1 base and J lost 0, with 5 bases in between. This CDR3 comprises 15 residues. Germline V gene sequence: CDR1 SGHNT, CDR2 YYREEE (reference sequence). For the CDR3, the DNA is TGTGCCAGCAGCTTGCCAAGCTCTGGGGCCAACGTCCTGACTTTC. This translates into CASSLPSSGANVLTF.

This chain joins TRBV5-1 and TRBJ1-1, with D possibly being TRBD1 (5 bases). This CDR3 contains 12 residues. The germline CDR1 and CDR2 sequences are SGHRS and YFSETQ. The V end lost 5 bases, the J end lost 5 bases, and 10 bases lay between the germline ends. In nucleotides, the CDR3 is TGCGCCAGCAGGGGGCGGTGGACTGAAGCTTTCTTT. Residues: CASRGRWTEAFF.

This clone came up a few times. The J gene is TRBJ2-2, the V gene TRBV19; 7 bases are shared with TRBD2. Germline V CDR1 and CDR2: LNHDA, SQIVND (reference sequence). CDR3 length: 13 residues. Unmatched junction bases numbered 0, after V lost 5 bases and J lost 3 bases. CDR3 protein: CASSAGDTGELFF. The DNA for the CDR3 is TGTGCCAGTAGTGCGGGAGACACCGGGGAGCTGTTTTTT.

This rearrangement joins TRBV18 to TRBJ2-5; 12 positions agree with TRBD1. CDR3 length: 15 amino acids. The V gene end was trimmed by 4 bases and the J gene end by 5 bases; junction bases not matched to a gene: 5. Germline CDR1 reads KGHSH; CDR2 reads LQKENI. As DNA, the CDR3 is TGTGCCAGCTCACTGGGACAGGGGGCAATCGAGACCCAGTACTTC. Its translation: CASSLGQGAIETQYF.

This clone was seen just once. A much larger clonotype is one base distant, so this may be a read error. This chain joins TRBV13 and TRBJ2-7; no clear D gene. The V end lost 1 base, the J end lost 6 bases, and 13 bases lay between the germline ends. The germline V gene encodes CDR1 PRHDT and CDR2 FYEKMQ (reference sequence). CDR3 size: 14 residues. The chain's CDR3 is CASSLAGSTGEQYF. The CDR3 DNA sequence: TGTGCCAGCAGCTTAGCCGGGTCTACGGGCGAGCAGTACTTC. The whole variable domain, filled in from reference TRBV13 and TRBJ2-7, reads AAGVIQSPRHLIKEKRETATLKCYPIPRHDTVYWYQQGPGQDPQFLISFYEKMQSDKGSIPDRFSAQQFSDYHSELNMSSLELGDSALYFCASSLAGSTGEQYFGPGTRLTVT.

This sequence joins TRBV6-1 and TRBJ2-7; tentatively, D is TRBD1 or TRBD2 (5 bases each). Germline CDR1 reads MNHNS; CDR2 reads SASEGT. The V gene lost 2 bases and the J gene lost 5 bases, with 16 bases spanning the gap. The CDR3 loop spans 15 amino acids. CDR3 protein: CASSERWGFQDEQYF. DNA of the CDR3: TGTGCCAGCAGTGAACGCTGGGGGTTTCAAGACGAGCAGTACTTC.

This chain links TRBV29-1 with TRBJ1-1; a weak D match, TRBD1 (5 bases). Trimming took off 4 bases at V and 1 base at J, with 13 bases between the two ends. Germline CDR1 reads SQVTM; CDR2 reads ANQGSEA. The CDR3 totals 14 residues. Written as DNA, the CDR3 is TGCAGCGTTGCTGGGACCCTACAGAACACTGAAGCTTTCTTT. It yields the protein CSVAGTLQNTEAFF.

This clone has a handful of counts. V is TRBV5-1 and J is TRBJ2-5; D is possibly TRBD2 (6 bases). The V end lost 4 bases, the J end lost 5 bases, and 18 bases lay between the germline ends. This CDR3 has 15 residues. The germline V gene encodes CDR1 SGHRS and CDR2 YFSETQ. CDR3 coding DNA: TGCGCCAGCAGCCCAACGGGACTTTCCGGGGAGACCCAGTACTTC. It codes for CASSPTGLSGETQYF.

This rearrangement joins TRBV12-5 to TRBJ2-3; 11 bases are a match to TRBD2. The V gene end was trimmed by 1 base and the J gene end by 4 bases; junction bases not matched to a gene: 4. The CDR3 covers 16 residues. Germline loops: CDR1 LGHNT, CDR2 FRNRAP. The CDR3: CASGLGLAGGADTQYF. CDR3 nucleotide sequence: TGTGCTAGTGGTTTGGGGTTAGCGGGAGGGGCAGATACGCAGTATTTT.

V is TRBV28 and J is TRBJ1-4, with D perhaps matching TRBD1 (6 bases). The ends were cut back, 6 bases at V and 5 bases at J, with 13 bases in the middle. The CDR3 is 14 residues long. The germline V gene has CDR1 MDHEN and CDR2 SYDVKM. CDR3 region: CASSTGTINEKLFF. CDR3 in DNA: TGTGCCAGCAGCACAGGGACCATCAATGAAAAACTGTTTTTT.

In the case of this clone: Germline is not matched at one junction end, which may reflect a read error. The chain couples TRBV29-1 to TRBJ2-7; 8 nucleotides align to TRBD1. The CDR3 spans 12 residues. From germline, CDR1 is SQVTM and CDR2 ANQGSEA. In DNA form, the CDR3 reads TGCGGCGTGAGCAGGGGGCAAGGCGAGCAGTACTTC. Its protein product is CGVSRGQGEQYF.

The rearrangement uses TRBV18 and TRBJ2-4; possible D gene TRBD1, 6 bases. Germline CDR1 and CDR2: KGHSH and LQKENI. V gave up 3 bases and J gave up 3 bases, with 18 bases separating them. This CDR3 contains 17 residues. The CDR3 protein is CASSPLPGAGDKNIQYF. The CDR3 bases are TGTGCCAGCTCACCCCTACCAGGGGCAGGGGACAAAAACATTCAGTACTTC.